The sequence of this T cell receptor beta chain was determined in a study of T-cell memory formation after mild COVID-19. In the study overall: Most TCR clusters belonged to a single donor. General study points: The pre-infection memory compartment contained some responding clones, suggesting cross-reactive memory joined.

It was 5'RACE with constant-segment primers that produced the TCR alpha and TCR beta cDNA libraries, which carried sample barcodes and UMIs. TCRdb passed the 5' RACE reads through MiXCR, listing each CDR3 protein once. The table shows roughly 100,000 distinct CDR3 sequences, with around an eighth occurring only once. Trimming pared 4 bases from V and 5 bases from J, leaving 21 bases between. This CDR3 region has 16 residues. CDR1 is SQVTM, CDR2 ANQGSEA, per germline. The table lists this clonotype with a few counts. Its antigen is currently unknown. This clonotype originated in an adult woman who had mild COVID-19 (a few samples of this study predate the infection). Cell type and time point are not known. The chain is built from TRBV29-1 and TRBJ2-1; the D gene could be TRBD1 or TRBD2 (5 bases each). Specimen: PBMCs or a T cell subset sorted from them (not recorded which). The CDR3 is CSVAGTHLNRDNEQFF. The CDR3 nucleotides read TGCAGCGTTGCCGGGACCCACCTCAATCGAGACAATGAGCAGTTCTTC.